This T cell receptor beta chain is drawn from a study of blood T cell repertoires in COVID-19. Study details: Acute and convalescent COVID-19 specimens originated in the United States, Italy and Spain.

Germline assignment: CDR1 LNHDA and CDR2 SQIVND (reference sequence). J gave up 6 bases and V 4 bases, and 2 bases lay outside the gene matches. CDR3 length: 14 residues. Study processing details: The authors estimated nucleated cell counts from reference gene primer amplification. Only in-frame clones appear in the TCRdb table, and some are missing; sequencing was by immunoSEQ multiplex PCR. From that table come the V and J calls and clone size; the DNA was used to work out D and trimming. The sample gives some 100,000 clones, 88% of which show up once; roughly 2.1% is in the top ten. The sequence derives from a man aged 50 or older with COVID-19, enrolled during active disease. Sequencing input: peripheral blood. The chain is built from TRBV19 and TRBJ2-1, with 11 bases lining up with TRBD2. The CDR3 nucleotides read TGTGCCAGTAGTACAGGGACTAGCGGCAATGAGCAGTTCTTC. Translation: CASSTGTSGNEQFF.